A selection of T cell receptor beta chains follows, all from one sample in a study of early stage breast cancer tumors. Profiled with immunoSEQ multiplex PCR; TCRdb holds only in-frame clones, not every one. The repertoire holds roughly 57,000 clones, with over 80% as singletons. Sample: blood. The source is a person aged 65-85 years with breast cancer. Each CDR3 is given with its conserved first and last residue. The D gene is left open where the match is weak. Size is omitted from some rows. Given values are once, few, many or a class for expanded clones.

D gene	V gene	J gene	clone size	CDR3 protein	CDR3 DNA
.	TRBV5-6	TRBJ2-1	.	CASSFAGEQFF	TGTGCCAGCAGCTTCGCGGGGGAGCAGTTCTTC
.	TRBV11-1	TRBJ1-6	.	CASSRGWGSPLHF	TGTGCCAGCAGCCGGGGATGGGGATCACCCCTCCACTTT
.	TRBV28	TRBJ1-2	.	CASSSGDYGYTF	TGTGCCAGCAGTTCAGGGGACTATGGCTACACCTTC
.	TRBV6-5	TRBJ2-7	.	CASSRSQGYEQYF	TGTGCCAGCAGTCGTTCACAGGGCTACGAGCAGTACTTC
.	TRBV25-1	TRBJ1-2	.	CASSEVNRAHGYTF	TGTGCCAGCAGTGAGGTAAACAGGGCCCATGGCTACACCTTC
TRBD2	TRBV2	TRBJ2-1	.	CASSERGGRVNEQFF	TGTGCCAGCAGTGAACGGGGGGGCAGGGTGAATGAGCAGTTCTTC
TRBD1	TRBV2	TRBJ1-1	few	CASKDRWGTEAFF	TGTGCCAGCAAGGACAGGTGGGGAACTGAAGCTTTCTTT
.	TRBV30	TRBJ2-2	.	CACFGATRELFF	TGTGCCTGTTTCGGTGCCACCCGGGAGCTGTTTTTT
TRBD1	TRBV19	TRBJ2-5	.	CASSTRDRVPETQYF	TGTGCCAGTAGTACCCGGGACAGGGTACCAGAGACCCAGTACTTC
.	TRBV20-1	TRBJ1-1	.	CSASDSTEAFF	TGCAGTGCTAGCGACAGCACTGAAGCTTTCTTT
TRBD1	TRBV15	TRBJ2-2	.	CATSRDRAGGIGELFF	TGTGCCACCAGCAGAGATCGGGCAGGGGGCATCGGGGAGCTGTTTTTT
.	TRBV5-1	TRBJ1-2	.	CASSFPGNEAGYTF	TGCGCCAGCAGCTTCCCCGGGAATGAAGCGGGCTACACCTTC
TRBD1	TRBV10-1	TRBJ2-3	.	CASGDRGRGTQYF	TGCGCCAGCGGAGACAGGGGCCGAGGGACGCAGTATTTT
TRBD2	TRBV5-4	TRBJ2-3	.	CASSKASVAGGPTDTQYF	TGTGCCAGCAGCAAGGCTTCTGTAGCGGGAGGTCCGACAGATACGCAGTATTTT
.	TRBV4-1	TRBJ1-2	.	CASGHAEGYTF	TGCGCCAGCGGCCACGCTGAGGGCTACACCTTC
TRBD1	TRBV5-1	TRBJ1-1	.	CASSPGQGTEAFF	TGCGCCAGCAGCCCGGGACAGGGAACTGAAGCTTTCTTT
.	TRBV15	TRBJ1-4	.	CATSRDLRTVNEKLFF	TGTGCCACCAGCAGAGATCTAAGGACAGTCAATGAAAAACTGTTTTTT
.	TRBV11-2	TRBJ2-3	.	CASSLMATTDTQYF	TGTGCCAGCAGCTTAATGGCCACCACAGATACGCAGTATTTT
TRBD2	TRBV14	TRBJ2-7	.	CASSRLMASGSYEQYF	TGTGCCAGCAGCCGCCTAATGGCTAGCGGATCCTACGAGCAGTACTTC
TRBD1	TRBV5-1	TRBJ1-1	.	CASSLPQGAQTEAFF	TGCGCCAGCAGCCTGCCACAGGGGGCCCAGACTGAAGCTTTCTTT
.	TRBV18	TRBJ1-6	.	CASSPVQGGSPLHF	TGTGCCAGCTCACCGGTCCAGGGTGGTTCACCCCTCCACTTT
.	TRBV19	TRBJ2-7	.	CASSIEDSSYEQYF	TGTGCCAGTAGTATAGAGGACAGCTCCTACGAGCAGTACTTC
.	TRBV6-5	TRBJ1-1	.	CASSRSGFYTEAFF	TGTGCCAGCAGCAGAAGCGGATTTTACACTGAAGCTTTCTTT
.	TRBV28	TRBJ1-2	.	CASSSPPGGIYGYTF	TGTGCCAGCAGTTCCCCCCCCGGGGGTATCTATGGCTACACCTTC
TRBD2	TRBV9	TRBJ2-1	.	CASSIELAGGYNEQFF	TGTGCCAGCAGCATTGAACTAGCGGGGGGCTACAATGAGCAGTTCTTC
.	TRBV5-1	TRBJ2-7	.	CASSLGQRAYEQYF	TGCGCCAGCAGCTTGGGACAGCGCGCCTACGAGCAGTACTTC
.	TRBV5-1	TRBJ2-1	.	CASSSLPESRGLLNEQFF	TGCGCCAGCAGCTCGCTTCCGGAATCGCGAGGACTGCTCAATGAGCAGTTCTTC
.	TRBV7-9	TRBJ2-7	.	CASSSQDEQYF	TGTGCCAGCAGCTCCCAGGACGAGCAGTACTTC
.	TRBV6-5	TRBJ2-1	.	CASRPGSGRGQFF	TGTGCCAGCAGGCCAGGTAGCGGTCGGGGGCAGTTCTTC
.	TRBV2	TRBJ2-1	.	CASRAREQFF	TGTGCCAGCAGGGCTCGTGAGCAGTTCTTC
.	TRBV5-1	TRBJ2-7	.	CASSLGRGAHEQYF	TGCGCCAGCAGCTTGGGACGCGGGGCACACGAACAGTACTTC
.	TRBV7-9	TRBJ2-2	.	CASSLEARTGELFF	TGTGCCAGCAGCTTAGAAGCTAGAACCGGGGAGCTGTTTTTT
.	TRBV5-1	TRBJ2-2	few	CASREGDTGELFF	TGCGCCAGCAGAGAGGGAGATACCGGGGAGCTGTTTTTT
TRBD1	TRBV10-3	TRBJ2-2	.	CAISGGTVNTGELFF	TGTGCCATCAGTGGTGGGACAGTTAACACCGGGGAGCTGTTTTTT
TRBD1	TRBV15	TRBJ1-6	.	CATSRVEGQNSPLHF	TGTGCCACCAGCAGAGTAGAGGGACAGAATTCACCCCTCCACTTT
.	TRBV5-6	TRBJ1-1	.	CASSWGGETEAFF	TGTGCCAGCAGCTGGGGGGGAGAAACTGAAGCTTTCTTT
.	TRBV9	TRBJ1-6	.	CASRGDISSPLHF	TGTGCCAGCAGAGGGGACATCAGTTCACCCCTCCACTTT
TRBD2	TRBV7-2	TRBJ2-5	.	CASSRRLAGQETQYF	TGTGCCAGCAGCCGCCGACTAGCGGGGCAAGAGACCCAGTACTTC
.	TRBV9	TRBJ1-2	.	CASSPGGNTGYGYTF	TGTGCCAGCAGCCCTGGCGGTAACACGGGGTATGGCTACACCTTC
TRBD2	TRBV5-1	TRBJ2-3	.	CASSYDGAGVGTDTQYF	TGCGCCAGCAGCTATGACGGAGCGGGAGTGGGCACAGATACGCAGTATTTT
TRBD1	TRBV18	TRBJ1-2	.	CASSPRGQVDNYGYTF	TGTGCCAGCTCACCGAGGGGACAGGTTGATAACTATGGCTACACCTTC
TRBD1	TRBV6-4	TRBJ1-5	once	CASSGSGTGGNQPQHF	TGTGCCAGCAGTGGTTCCGGGACAGGGGGCAATCAGCCCCAGCATTTT
.	TRBV5-5	TRBJ1-2	.	CASSSSPGTGFSNYGYTF	TGTGCCAGCAGCTCTTCCCCGGGAACAGGGTTCTCTAACTATGGCTACACCTTC
TRBD2	TRBV4-1	TRBJ2-1	once	CASSQGTSGGKEQFF	TGCGCCAGCAGCCAAGGGACTAGCGGGGGGAAGGAGCAGTTCTTC
TRBD1	TRBV2	TRBJ1-6	.	CASSRGQANSPLHF	TGTGCCAGCAGCAGGGGGCAGGCTAATTCACCCCTCCACTTT
.	TRBV6-6	TRBJ1-1	.	CASMARENTEAFF	TGTGCCAGCATGGCCAGGGAGAACACTGAAGCTTTCTTT
TRBD2	TRBV9	TRBJ2-3	.	CASSVRRGGLDTQYF	TGTGCCAGCAGCGTAAGGCGGGGGGGCCTTGATACGCAGTATTTT
TRBD2	TRBV6-5	TRBJ2-5	.	CASSLSRLAQETQYF	TGTGCCAGCAGTCTCTCTCGACTAGCCCAAGAGACCCAGTACTTC
TRBD2	TRBV6-5	TRBJ2-2	.	CASTLTGGTGELFF	TGTGCCAGCACCCTAACGGGGGGAACCGGGGAGCTGTTTTTT
.	TRBV18	TRBJ2-4	.	CASSPPQNIQYF	TGTGCCAGCTCACCTCCTCAAAACATTCAGTACTTC
TRBD1	TRBV2	TRBJ1-2	.	CASRDTGGAGGYTF	TGTGCCAGCAGGGACACAGGGGGCGCAGGTGGCTACACCTTC
.	TRBV27	TRBJ1-5	.	CASSSLTGLLNQPQHF	TGTGCCAGCAGTTCCCTAACAGGGTTACTAAATCAGCCCCAGCATTTT
.	TRBV6-5	TRBJ1-2	.	CASSYDGQAGFYGYTF	TGTGCCAGCAGTTACGATGGGCAGGCGGGCTTCTATGGCTACACCTTC
.	TRBV5-4	TRBJ2-7	.	CASSLDSSSYEQYF	TGTGCCAGCAGCTTGGATTCTAGCTCCTACGAGCAGTACTTC
TRBD1	TRBV2	TRBJ2-2	.	CASNRQGTDTGELFF	TGTGCCAGCAATCGACAGGGGACGGACACCGGGGAGCTGTTTTTT